Listed below are T cell receptor beta chains from one sample, sequenced in a study of T-cell memory formation after mild COVID-19. Via MiXCR, TCRdb re-called the 5' RACE reads, giving one row per CDR3 protein. The table lists around 250,000 distinct CDR3 sequences, roughly 15% of them singletons, with 22% in the top ten. Sequencing used PBMCs or a T cell subset sorted from them (not recorded which). These receptors all stem from a man aged 18 to 29 who had mild COVID-19 (a few samples of this study predate the infection). Cell type and time point are not known. Each CDR3 is given with its conserved first and last residue. Each record gives: CDR3 length, J gene, V gene, clone size, D gene, CDR3 DNA, CDR3 protein. D genes are given only for firm matches. The size of a clone is reported for some rows only, either as once, few or many, or as a class for expanded clones.

>12|TRBJ2-5|TRBV5-1|-|-
TGCGCCAGCAGGTCAGGGGAAGAGACCCAGTACTTC
CASRSGEETQYF
>17|TRBJ2-5|TRBV11-2|-|TRBD2
TGTGCCAGCAGCTTAGACCTGGAGGCTAGCGGGGGTGAGACCCAGTACTTC
CASSLDLEASGGETQYF
>14|TRBJ1-2|TRBV4-1|few|-
TGCGCCAGCAGCCGCCTCGGGGGCTCCTATGGCTACACCTTC
CASSRLGGSYGYTF
>14|TRBJ1-6|TRBV7-8|many|-
TGTGCCAGCGGGTCAGGGATCTGGAATTCACCCCTCCACTTT
CASGSGIWNSPLHF
>16|TRBJ1-1|TRBV5-1|-|-
TGCGCCAGCAGCCCCCTTGGCCTAGGGACCGACTCTAAAGCTTTCTTT
CASSPLGLGTDSKAFF
>15|TRBJ2-3|TRBV20-1|-|TRBD2
TGCAGTGCCAGACTAGCGGGGGGACATACAGATACGCAGTATTTT
CSARLAGGHTDTQYF
>14|TRBJ1-1|TRBV4-3|-|-
TGCGCCAGCAGCCAAGGTGAGGGAGGCACTGAAGCTTTCTTT
CASSQGEGGTEAFF
>12|TRBJ1-4|TRBV12-3/TRBV12-4|many|TRBD1
TGTGCCAGCAGCTTCAGGGGGGAAAAACTGTTTTTT
CASSFRGEKLFF
>15|TRBJ2-1|TRBV12-3/TRBV12-4|-|TRBD1
TGTGCCAGCAGTTGGACAGGGCTACGAAACAATGAGAAGTTCTTC
CASSWTGLRNNEKFF
>13|TRBJ2-3|TRBV7-9|-|-
TGTGCCAGCAGCTTAGGGACCACGAGTACGCAGTATTTT
CASSLGTTSTQYF
>16|TRBJ1-5|TRBV11-2|few|-
TGTGCCAGCAGGATCCTGATGGGGGGAAGCAATCAGCCCCAGCATTTT
CASRILMGGSNQPQHF
>14|TRBJ2-3|TRBV28|few|TRBD2
TGTGCCAGCAGCCGAGCGGGACGCACAGATACGCAGTATTTT
CASSRAGRTDTQYF
>14|TRBJ2-5|TRBV5-1|-|-
TGCGCCAGCAGTAACCAGGGTGGCCAAGAGACCCAGTACTTC
CASSNQGGQETQYF
>14|TRBJ2-3|TRBV6-6|few|-
TGTGCCAGCACCCTGGGCCGAAGCACAGATACGCAGTATTTT
CASTLGRSTDTQYF
>14|TRBJ1-1|TRBV5-1|few|-
TGCGCCAGCAGCTTAAGTCCGGGACGGAATGAAGCTTTCTTT
CASSLSPGRNEAFF
>15|TRBJ2-3|TRBV19|few|-
TGTGCCAGTAGTATAGGTCCGGGACTCACAGATACGCAGTATTTT
CASSIGPGLTDTQYF
>13|TRBJ2-3|TRBV5-6|few|-
TGTGCCAGCGGAGATATGGGAACAGATACGCAGTATTTT
CASGDMGTDTQYF
>15|TRBJ2-2|TRBV7-2|-|-
TGTGCCAGCAGCTCCGGGCTCCCCAAGGCCGGGGAGCTGTTTTTT
CASSSGLPKAGELFF
>14|TRBJ2-5|TRBV7-2|-|-
TGTGCCAGCAGCTTACAGCCGTACCAAGAGACCCAGTACTTC
CASSLQPYQETQYF